These T cell receptor beta chains were read from a single sample in a study of Graves' ophthalmopathy and Graves' hyperthyroidism. TCRdb itself ran the multiplex PCR reads through MiXCR, one entry per CDR3 protein. The data show approximately 500,000 distinct CDR3 sequences, 13% to 15% seen once. Sequencing input: blood. These receptors originate from a woman aged 25 to 45 with Graves' ophthalmopathy. The CDR3 runs from the conserved cysteine through the conserved F or W. A D gene is named only where the DNA matches it firmly. The size field is filled for only some rows; it gives once, few, many or a size class.

j_call: TRBJ1-2; v_call: TRBV5-1; clone_size: many; d_call: .; cdr3_length: 13; cdr3_aa: CASRPDRNYGYTF; cdr3_nt: TGCGCCAGCAGACCAGACAGGAACTATGGCTACACCTTC
j_call: TRBJ2-7; v_call: TRBV6-1; clone_size: many; d_call: .; cdr3_length: 13; cdr3_aa: CASSKIAWYEQYF; cdr3_nt: TGTGCCAGCAGTAAGATTGCTTGGTACGAGCAGTACTTC
j_call: TRBJ2-7; v_call: TRBV30; clone_size: .; d_call: .; cdr3_length: 13; cdr3_aa: CAWSVSSLNEQYF; cdr3_nt: TGTGCCTGGAGTGTATCTAGTCTGAACGAGCAGTACTTC
j_call: TRBJ2-5; v_call: TRBV7-2; clone_size: many; d_call: .; cdr3_length: 14; cdr3_aa: CASSLGRWQETQYF; cdr3_nt: TGTGCCAGCAGCTTAGGTCGCTGGCAAGAGACCCAGTACTTC
j_call: TRBJ1-6; v_call: TRBV29-1; clone_size: .; d_call: .; cdr3_length: 13; cdr3_aa: CSVLSSYNSPLHF; cdr3_nt: TGCAGCGTTCTGAGCTCCTATAATTCACCCCTCCACTTT
j_call: TRBJ1-2; v_call: TRBV28; clone_size: many; d_call: .; cdr3_length: 12; cdr3_aa: CASTLAGHGYTF; cdr3_nt: TGTGCCAGCACCCTCGCGGGGCATGGCTACACCTTC
j_call: TRBJ1-1; v_call: TRBV6-5; clone_size: many; d_call: TRBD1; cdr3_length: 15; cdr3_aa: CASSYRDRGNTEAFF; cdr3_nt: TGTGCCAGCAGTTACAGGGACAGGGGGAACACTGAAGCTTTCTTT
j_call: TRBJ2-7; v_call: TRBV27; clone_size: .; d_call: TRBD1; cdr3_length: 16; cdr3_aa: CASSLSGTGYGYEQYF; cdr3_nt: TGTGCCAGCAGTTTATCAGGGACAGGGTACGGCTACGAGCAGTACTTC
j_call: TRBJ2-2; v_call: TRBV6-1; clone_size: many; d_call: .; cdr3_length: 17; cdr3_aa: CASSAGRGRANTGELFF; cdr3_nt: TGTGCCAGCAGTGCCGGACGGGGCCGCGCGAACACCGGGGAGCTGTTTTTT
j_call: TRBJ2-5; v_call: TRBV12-3/TRBV12-4; clone_size: many; d_call: TRBD1; cdr3_length: 15; cdr3_aa: CASSAGQGPQETQYF; cdr3_nt: TGTGCCAGCAGCGCCGGACAGGGCCCCCAAGAGACCCAGTACTTC
j_call: TRBJ1-1; v_call: TRBV12-3/TRBV12-4; clone_size: many; d_call: TRBD1; cdr3_length: 14; cdr3_aa: CASSLGDRGTEAFF; cdr3_nt: TGTGCCAGCAGTTTAGGGGACAGGGGCACTGAAGCTTTCTTT
j_call: TRBJ1-2; v_call: TRBV12-3/TRBV12-4; clone_size: .; d_call: .; cdr3_length: 13; cdr3_aa: CASRLRRSYGYTF; cdr3_nt: TGTGCCAGCAGACTCCGACGGAGTTATGGCTACACCTTC
j_call: TRBJ1-5; v_call: TRBV27; clone_size: many; d_call: TRBD1; cdr3_length: 13; cdr3_aa: CASSAGGGQPQHF; cdr3_nt: TGTGCCAGCAGCGCAGGGGGTGGTCAGCCCCAGCATTTT
j_call: TRBJ2-7; v_call: TRBV20-1; clone_size: many; d_call: TRBD1; cdr3_length: 14; cdr3_aa: CSARFQGAVNEQYF; cdr3_nt: TGCAGTGCTAGATTCCAGGGGGCCGTCAACGAGCAGTACTTC
j_call: TRBJ2-2; v_call: TRBV6-1; clone_size: .; d_call: .; cdr3_length: 13; cdr3_aa: CASIIDGAGELFF; cdr3_nt: TGTGCCAGCATCATCGACGGGGCCGGGGAGCTGTTTTTT
j_call: TRBJ1-1; v_call: TRBV30; clone_size: many; d_call: .; cdr3_length: 15; cdr3_aa: CAWSVPSLMNTEAFF; cdr3_nt: TGTGCCTGGAGTGTACCCAGCCTCATGAACACTGAAGCTTTCTTT
j_call: TRBJ1-2; v_call: TRBV5-1; clone_size: many; d_call: .; cdr3_length: 15; cdr3_aa: CASSLGPDRTYGYTF; cdr3_nt: TGCGCCAGCAGCTTGGGCCCCGACAGAACCTATGGCTACACCTTC
j_call: TRBJ1-1; v_call: TRBV29-1; clone_size: .; d_call: .; cdr3_length: 13; cdr3_aa: CSVVWSGYTEAFF; cdr3_nt: TGCAGCGTTGTATGGAGCGGGTACACTGAAGCTTTCTTT
j_call: TRBJ1-1; v_call: TRBV2; clone_size: .; d_call: .; cdr3_length: 10; cdr3_aa: CASRAEVAFF; cdr3_nt: TGTGCCAGCAGGGCCGAGGTTGCTTTCTTT
j_call: TRBJ1-3; v_call: TRBV11-2; clone_size: .; d_call: .; cdr3_length: 16; cdr3_aa: CASSSVGWGTGNTIYF; cdr3_nt: TGTGCCAGCAGCTCGGTGGGATGGGGCACTGGAAACACCATATATTTT
j_call: TRBJ2-7; v_call: TRBV4-1; clone_size: .; d_call: TRBD2; cdr3_length: 14; cdr3_aa: CASSQLAGAGEQYF; cdr3_nt: TGCGCCAGCAGCCAGTTAGCGGGAGCGGGCGAGCAGTACTTC
j_call: TRBJ2-7; v_call: TRBV12-3/TRBV12-4; clone_size: many; d_call: TRBD2; cdr3_length: 15; cdr3_aa: CASSLRIAGADEQYF; cdr3_nt: TGTGCCAGCAGTTTGAGAATAGCGGGAGCGGACGAGCAGTACTTC
j_call: TRBJ1-2; v_call: TRBV30; clone_size: many; d_call: .; cdr3_length: 11; cdr3_aa: CAWGRVRGYTF; cdr3_nt: TGTGCCTGGGGAAGGGTTCGCGGCTACACCTTC
j_call: TRBJ1-1; v_call: TRBV19; clone_size: .; d_call: TRBD1; cdr3_length: 15; cdr3_aa: CASSAQRTGNTEAFF; cdr3_nt: TGTGCCAGTAGTGCCCAACGGACAGGGAACACTGAAGCTTTCTTT
j_call: TRBJ1-1; v_call: TRBV29-1; clone_size: .; d_call: .; cdr3_length: 13; cdr3_aa: CSVGPLRNTEAFF; cdr3_nt: TGCAGCGTAGGGCCCCTTAGGAACACTGAAGCTTTCTTT